Sequencing of this T cell receptor beta chain was carried out in a study of shared clonotypes between healthy human individuals. Evenly divided among several immunoSEQ plates was the genomic DNA of each subset. The protocol was immunoSEQ multiplex PCR, while the TCRdb copy is restricted to in-frame clones and leaves out a portion. The sample yields roughly 850,000 clones, roughly 96% seen once. This CDR3 is 15 amino acids long. Germline V gene data show CDR1 as LNHNV and CDR2 as YYDKDF (reference sequence). V lost 0 bases and J lost 8; bases outside the gene matches: 5. CD8 cells classed as naive were CD45RO-negative and positively selected for CCR7, excluding terminally differentiated effector memory CD45RA+ cells. General study points: Memory subsets generally showed lower estimated richness than naive subsets. Sequencing depth was a factor that was expected to affect clonotype sharing among donors. The small donor group covered limited genetic and exposure diversity.

In the case of this clone: Its target is unknown.

This TCR came from a man between 25 and 39 years old in good health. The specimen was naive CD8+ T cells sorted from blood. The rearrangement links TRBV15 to TRBJ2-1; TRBD1 matches 9 bases. For the CDR3, the DNA is TGTGCCACCAGCAGAGAGAAGACAGGGGGGGATGAGCAGTTCTTC. Its translation is CATSREKTGGDEQFF.